This T cell receptor (beta chain) was identified in a study of CD4+ T cells in melanoma (dated by TCRdb to 2022 to 2024). With respect to the entire study: The study examined neoantigen-specific CD4+ T cells in human melanoma. The study at large found these results: Neoantigen-specific CD4+ T cells were reported to be correlated with the function of CD8+ T cells, macrophages and B cells. Diverse differentiation states were reported to be shown by neoantigen-specific CD4+ T cells in melanoma.

The CDR3 holds 14 amino acids from the cysteine to the phenylalanine. This entry keeps only the CDR3 DNA: 42 bases, framed from base 1. Based on the germline V gene, the CDR1 and CDR2 sequences are SGHDN and FVKESK. Trimming takes 4 bases from V and 0 bases from J, and the germline ends sit 9 bases apart. Remarks on this clone: What antigen it recognizes has not been identified. The input lacks base qualities; no much larger clone sits a single base away. This sample also contains other DNA sequences that code for the same CDR3.

The donors were people with melanoma. The receptor library was made with the immunoSEQ multiplex PCR assay. Held by TCRdb, this immuneACCESS table contains in-frame sequences only and omits some clones. Under half of the omission traces to an unresolved V gene where checked; the cause of the rest is unknown. For this sample the table gives over 15,000 clones, of which approximately 84% were detected only once. Of the sample, about 5.4% is held by the ten largest clones. The V gene is TRBV14 and the J gene is TRBJ1-1; the D gene cannot be resolved reliably. Specimen: cells from a culture (not recorded whether cultured in vitro). This TCR came from a human donor with melanoma. In nucleotides, the sequence is TGTGCCAGCAGCCCGCCGGGGATGAACACTGAAGCTTTCTTT. Its translation is CASSPPGMNTEAFF. Supplemented by the reference TRBV14 and TRBJ1-1 proteins around the CDR3, the complete variable domain is EAGVTQFPSHSVIEKGQTVTLRCDPISGHDNLYWYRRVMGKEIKFLLHFVKESKQDESGMPNNRFLAERTGGTYSTLKVQPAELEDSGVYFCASSPPGMNTEAFFGQGTRLTVV.